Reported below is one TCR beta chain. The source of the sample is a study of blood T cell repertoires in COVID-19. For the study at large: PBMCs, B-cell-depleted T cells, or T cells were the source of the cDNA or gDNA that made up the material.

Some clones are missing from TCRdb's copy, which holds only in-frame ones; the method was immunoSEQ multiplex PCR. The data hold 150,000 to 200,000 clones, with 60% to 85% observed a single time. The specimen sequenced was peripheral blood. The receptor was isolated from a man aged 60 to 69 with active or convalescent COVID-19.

The CDR3 sequence is CASSPEAGVKTGELFF. The DNA for the CDR3 is TGTGCCAGCTCACCAGAAGCGGGAGTCAAAACCGGGGAGCTGTTTTTT. The V call is TRBV18, the J call TRBJ2-2, with 8 positions matching TRBD2. Germline assignment: CDR1 KGHSH and CDR2 LQKENI. The V gene end was trimmed by 2 bases and the J gene end by 5 bases; junction bases not matched to a gene: 7. The CDR3 extends over 16 amino acids.